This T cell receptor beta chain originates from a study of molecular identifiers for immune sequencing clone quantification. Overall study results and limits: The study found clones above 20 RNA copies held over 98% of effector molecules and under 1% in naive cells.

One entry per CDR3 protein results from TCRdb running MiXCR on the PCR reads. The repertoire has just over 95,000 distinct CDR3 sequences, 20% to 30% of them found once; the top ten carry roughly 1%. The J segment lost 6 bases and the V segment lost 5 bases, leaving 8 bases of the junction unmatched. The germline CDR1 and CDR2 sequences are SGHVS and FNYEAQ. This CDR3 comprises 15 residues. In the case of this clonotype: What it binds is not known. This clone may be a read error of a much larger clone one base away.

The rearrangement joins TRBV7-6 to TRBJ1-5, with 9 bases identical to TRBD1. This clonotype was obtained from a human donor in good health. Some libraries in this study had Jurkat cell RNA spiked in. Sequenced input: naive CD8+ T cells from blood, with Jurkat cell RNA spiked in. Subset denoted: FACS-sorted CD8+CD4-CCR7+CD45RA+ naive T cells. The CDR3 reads CASSPGTGSGQPQHF. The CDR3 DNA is TGTGCCAGCAGCCCTGGGACAGGGTCGGGTCAGCCCCAGCATTTT.